One TCR beta chain is described in this entry. As processed by the authors: Amplifying reference gene primers gave estimates of nucleated cell counts. Sequencing was performed with immunoSEQ multiplex PCR; in TCRdb, only in-frame clones are kept and a portion is missing. V and J calls and clone size are given by that table; D and trimming were obtained from the DNA. The sample carries 200,000 to 250,000 clones, 86% recorded once. This record comes from a study of blood T cell repertoires in COVID-19. Study context: Samples taken during acute and convalescent COVID-19 were collected in the United States, Italy and Spain.

Seattle patients were enrolled during active infection and followed longitudinally. The length of the CDR3 is 14 residues. Germline CDR1 is MNHNY and CDR2 is SVGAGI (reference sequence). The ends lost 6 bases at V and 9 bases at J; junction bases unmatched: 9. The V call is TRBV6-6, the J call TRBJ2-1; 9 nucleotides agree with TRBD1. Sequencing used peripheral blood. The clonotype originates from a woman aged 45-59 years with COVID-19, enrolled during active disease. CDR3 loop: CASSFYRGPVEQFF. In DNA, the CDR3 is TGTGCCAGCAGCTTTTACAGGGGGCCCGTTGAGCAGTTCTTC.